This T cell receptor (beta chain) was obtained from a study of radiation and T cells in renal cell carcinoma. On the study more broadly: Nephrectomy followed 15 Gy stereotactic body radiation by 4 weeks.

Profiled with immunoSEQ multiplex PCR; TCRdb holds only in-frame clones, not every one. The sample includes roughly 120,000 clones, 70% to 90% seen only once; the top ten take approximately 2%. The germline V gene encodes CDR1 MNHEY and CDR2 SVGAGI. V lost 4 bases, J lost 6 bases, and 13 bases lay in between. This CDR3 comprises 15 residues. Time point denoted: blood 2 weeks post-SBRT. Treatment here: 15 Gy SBRT to primary tumor, nephrectomy 4 weeks later. The patient's renal cell carcinoma had clear cell pathology. V is TRBV6-5 and J is TRBJ2-6; D ambiguous. This receptor was identified in a woman in her sixties or seventies with renal cell carcinoma. Here the sequenced sample was blood, taken from a patient whose treatment included radiotherapy and nephrectomy. CDR3 bases: TGTGCCAGCAGTTCCCGGGCTCCATCGGCCAACGTCCTGACTTTC. This encodes CASSSRAPSANVLTF.